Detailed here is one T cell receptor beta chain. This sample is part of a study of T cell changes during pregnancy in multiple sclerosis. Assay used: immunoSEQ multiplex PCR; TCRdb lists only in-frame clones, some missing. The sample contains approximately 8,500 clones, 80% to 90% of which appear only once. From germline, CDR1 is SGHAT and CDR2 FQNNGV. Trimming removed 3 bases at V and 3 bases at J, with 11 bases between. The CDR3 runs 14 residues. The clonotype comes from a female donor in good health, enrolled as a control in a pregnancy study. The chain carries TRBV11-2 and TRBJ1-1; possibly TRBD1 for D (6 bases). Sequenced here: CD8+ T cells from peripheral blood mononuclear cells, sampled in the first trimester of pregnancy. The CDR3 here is CASSLDSYYTEAFF. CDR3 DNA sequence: TGTGCCAGCAGCTTGGACAGCTACTACACTGAAGCTTTCTTT.